Below, 10 T cell receptor beta chains from the same sample are listed, as sequenced in a study of cytomegalovirus exposure and HLA in healthy donors. The PCR employed 60 Vbeta primers together with 13 Jbeta primers. Profiled with immunoSEQ multiplex PCR; TCRdb holds only in-frame clones, not every one. The sample yields under 200,000 clones, around 82% seen once. The sequencing sample was made of PBMCs. The receptor set was obtained from a man in his thirties or forties in good health and CMV-seronegative.

This clone has only one observation. This rearrangement joins TRBV2 to TRBJ2-2; D remains unclear. Looked up from germline, CDR1 is SNHLY and CDR2 is FYNNEI. The CDR3 spans 13 residues. Trimming cost V 8 bases and J 5 bases, with 12 bases left between them. This CDR3 is CASATILTGELFF. DNA of the CDR3: TGTGCCAGCGCCACCATACTGACCGGGGAGCTGTTTTTT.

The chain joins TRBV6-4 to TRBJ2-1; 13 bases agree with TRBD2. Germline values: CDR1 MRHNA, CDR2 SNTAGT. V shed 2 bases, J shed 6 bases, and the junction held 1 base outside the gene matches. The CDR3 sequence is 15 residues long. CDR3 residues: CASSDTSGGANEQFF. In DNA, the CDR3 is TGTGCCAGCAGTGACACTAGCGGGGGGGCCAATGAGCAGTTCTTC.

The rearrangement uses TRBV19 and TRBJ2-3; D may be TRBD2 (6 bases). The CDR3 sequence is 15 residues long. CDR1 is LNHDA, CDR2 SQIVND, per germline (reference sequence). V was pared by 1 base and J by 1 base, with 9 bases between. The DNA of the CDR3 is TGTGCCAGTAGTATAGGGAGGGTTCGCACAGATACGCAGTATTTT. This sequence encodes CASSIGRVRTDTQYF.

This chain joins TRBV29-1 and TRBJ1-2, with D tentatively TRBD1 (5 bases). V shed 1 base and J shed 8 bases, with 14 bases lying between them. The CDR3 is 13 amino acids. Germline V gives CDR1 SQVTM, CDR2 ANQGSEA. The CDR3 loop reads CSVEGSGIHGYTF. CDR3 nucleotide sequence: TGCAGCGTTGAAGGATCAGGGATCCACGGCTACACCTTC.

The genes are TRBV6-6 and TRBJ2-7; 10 bases line up with TRBD1. This CDR3 is built from 15 residues. V lost 6 bases, J lost 0 bases, and 5 bases stayed unmatched. From germline, CDR1 is MNHNY and CDR2 SVGAGI (reference sequence). The CDR3: CASSWTGGSSYEQYF. The CDR3 nucleotides are TGTGCCAGCAGCTGGACAGGGGGGAGCTCCTACGAGCAGTACTTC.

The V and J genes are TRBV5-1 and TRBJ2-7; D remains ambiguous. The germline V and J ends were trimmed by 0 bases and 2 bases, with 9 bases remaining between them. Germline V gene sequence: CDR1 SGHRS, CDR2 YFSETQ. CDR3 size: 14 residues. CDR3 sequence (DNA): TGCGCCAGCAGCTTGGATTCGACAACCTACGAGCAGTACTTC. Its protein product is CASSLDSTTYEQYF.

The chain has TRBV5-6 and TRBJ1-6, with 8 bases matching TRBD1. Germline CDR1 is SGHDT and CDR2 is YYEEEE. The CDR3 contains 16 residues. V trimming: 4 bases; J trimming: 8 bases; junction bases outside the gene matches: 11. CDR3 sequence (DNA): TGTGCCAGCAGCGTGAACAGGGGGATGCAAGATTCACCCCTCCACTTT. Residues: CASSVNRGMQDSPLHF.

Here the CDR3 DNA reads TGTGCCAGCAGTTCACTGGACTGGGAGCAGTACTTC. It codes for CASSSLDWEQYF. This chain links TRBV2 with TRBJ2-7, with a tentative D call TRBD2 (5 bases). Germline V gene data show CDR1 as SNHLY and CDR2 as FYNNEI. Trimming left V 5 bases short and J 7 bases short, with 12 bases between. This CDR3 spans 12 amino acids.

This sequence joins TRBV5-6 and TRBJ2-1; a possible D gene is TRBD2 (5 bases). Looked up from germline, CDR1 is SGHDT and CDR2 is YYEEEE. The CDR3 consists of 16 residues. V was pared by 0 bases and J by 2 bases, with 12 bases between. CDR3 in amino acids: CASSLEPGNAYNEQFF. The DNA for the CDR3 is TGTGCCAGCAGCTTGGAACCCGGGAACGCCTACAATGAGCAGTTCTTC.

The chain carries TRBV2 and TRBJ1-6; D ambiguous. Trimming left V 4 bases short and J 2 bases short, with 6 bases between. The CDR3 consists of 14 residues. The germline V gene encodes CDR1 SNHLY and CDR2 FYNNEI. The CDR3 coding sequence is TGTGCCAGCAGTGCTACTACCTATAATTCACCCCTCCACTTT. This gives the protein CASSATTYNSPLHF.